One T cell receptor beta chain is described in this entry. The V end was cut by 0 bases, the J end by 5 bases, with 8 bases between. Germline loops: CDR1 SGHRS, CDR2 YFSETQ. CDR3 size: 13 residues. These data originate in a study of response to subunit inactivated influenza vaccine. MiXCR, run by TCRdb on the RT-PCR reads, gives a single entry per CDR3 protein. This table holds around 300,000 distinct CDR3 sequences, about 20% found once. V gene TRBV5-1 combines with J gene TRBJ1-1; D uncertain. Sequencing used PBMCs from blood, obtained about 19 months after vaccination. The clonotype was recovered from a man aged 45-69 years who received an inactivated influenza vaccine. CDR3 nucleotides: TGCGCCAGCAGCTTGGGGGAAAAAACTGAAGCTTTCTTT. Encoded protein: CASSLGEKTEAFF. The full variable domain, completed using reference TRBV5-1 and TRBJ1-1, is KAGVTQTPRYLIKTRGQQVTLSCSPISGHRSVSWYQQTPGQGLQFLFEYFSETQRNKGNFPGRFSGRQFSNSRSEMNVSTLELGDSALYLCASSLGEKTEAFFGQGTRLTVV.